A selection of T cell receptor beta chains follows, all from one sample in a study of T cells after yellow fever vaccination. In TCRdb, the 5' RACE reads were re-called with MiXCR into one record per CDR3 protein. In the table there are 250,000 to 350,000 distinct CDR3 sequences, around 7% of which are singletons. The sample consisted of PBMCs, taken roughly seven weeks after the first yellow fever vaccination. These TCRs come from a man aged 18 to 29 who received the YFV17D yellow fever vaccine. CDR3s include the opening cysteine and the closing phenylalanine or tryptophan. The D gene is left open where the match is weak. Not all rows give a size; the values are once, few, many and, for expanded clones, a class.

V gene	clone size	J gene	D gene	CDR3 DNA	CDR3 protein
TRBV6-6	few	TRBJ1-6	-	TGTGCCAGCAGCCTTGACGCAGCAGACCTCCACTTT	CASSLDAADLHF
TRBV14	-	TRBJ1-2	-	TGTGCCAGCAGCCATCTCCCGGGGGCCCAACGGGGCTACACCTTC	CASSHLPGAQRGYTF
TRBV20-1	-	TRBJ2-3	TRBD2	TGCAGTGCCGGGACTAGCGGGGGTACAGATACGCAGTATTTT	CSAGTSGGTDTQYF
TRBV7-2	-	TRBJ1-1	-	TGTGCCAGCAGTACTCAGGGAGACACTGAAGCTTTCTTT	CASSTQGDTEAFF
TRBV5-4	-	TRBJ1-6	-	TGTGCCAGCAGCCTGGATTTATTAGGGACGGGGAATTCACCCCTCCACTTT	CASSLDLLGTGNSPLHF
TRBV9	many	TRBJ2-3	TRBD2	TGTGCCAGCAGCTTGGGGCGGGGGGGCACAGATACGCAGTATTTT	CASSLGRGGTDTQYF
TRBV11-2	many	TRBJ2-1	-	TGTGCCAGCAGGGGGAATGAGCAGTTCTTC	CASRGNEQFF
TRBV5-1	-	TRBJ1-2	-	TGCGCCAGCAGCTTGGCCAGGGATAGCTACACCTTC	CASSLARDSYTF
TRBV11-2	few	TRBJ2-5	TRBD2	TGTGCCAGCAGCTTAGCTAGCGGGGGCCTCCAAGAGACCCAGTACTTC	CASSLASGGLQETQYF
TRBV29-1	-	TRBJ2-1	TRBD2	TGCAGCGTGGGGGGACTAGCGAGATTCAATGAGCAGTTCTTC	CSVGGLARFNEQFF
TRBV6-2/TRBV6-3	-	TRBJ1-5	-	TGTGCCAGCAGTTACAGGGGTCACCAGCCCCAGCATTTT	CASSYRGHQPQHF
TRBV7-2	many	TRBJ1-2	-	TGTGCCAGCAGCTTATATGGGGAAAATTACTATGGCTACACCTTC	CASSLYGENYYGYTF
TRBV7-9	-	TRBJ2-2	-	TGTGCCAGCAGCTTCTGGGGGCTAACCGGGGAGCTGTTTTTT	CASSFWGLTGELFF
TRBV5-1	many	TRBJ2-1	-	TGCGCCAGCAGCTTGCCGGGGGCAGAGCAGTTCTTC	CASSLPGAEQFF
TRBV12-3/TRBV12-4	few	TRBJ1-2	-	TGTGCCAGCAGTTTCAGCCGTTATAACTATGGCTACACCTTC	CASSFSRYNYGYTF
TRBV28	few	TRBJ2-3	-	TGTGCCAGCAGTTTGAGGGTAGCAGATACGCAGTATTTT	CASSLRVADTQYF
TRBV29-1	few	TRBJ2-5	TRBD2	TGCAGCGTTGTAGGTCTAGCGGGGGGCCGGGAGACCCAGTACTTC	CSVVGLAGGRETQYF
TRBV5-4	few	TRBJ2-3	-	TGTGCCAGCAGCTACCATGGGGAATATACGCAGTATTTT	CASSYHGEYTQYF
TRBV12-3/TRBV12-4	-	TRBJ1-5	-	TGTGCCAGCAGTTTATTCGGGGCGTGGACGCCCCAGCATTTT	CASSLFGAWTPQHF
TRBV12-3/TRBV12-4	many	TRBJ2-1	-	TGTGCCAGCAATTACAGGGCACGGGAGCAGTTCTTC	CASNYRAREQFF
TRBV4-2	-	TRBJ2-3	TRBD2	TGTGCCAGCAGCCAGGAGCGGGCAGCGGGGGGGTCAAATACGCAGTATTTT	CASSQERAAGGSNTQYF
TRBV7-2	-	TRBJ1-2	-	TGTGCCAGCAGCCCCGGGCCCGAGGGGTATGGCTACACCTTC	CASSPGPEGYGYTF
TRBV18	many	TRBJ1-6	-	TGTGCCAGCTCACCATCGACAGCAAATAATTCACCCCTCCACTTT	CASSPSTANNSPLHF
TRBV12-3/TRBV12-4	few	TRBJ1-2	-	TGTGCCAGCAGTAGGGCGAGGGAATATGGCTACACCTTC	CASSRAREYGYTF
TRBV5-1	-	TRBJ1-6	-	TGCGCCAGCAGCCCGGCCTCGGGGAGCGACTATAATTCACCCCTCCACTTT	CASSPASGSDYNSPLHF
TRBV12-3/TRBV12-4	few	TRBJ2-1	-	TGTGCCAGCAGTAGCAGGGGGGCTGTCGGGGCCAATGAGCAGTTCTTC	CASSSRGAVGANEQFF
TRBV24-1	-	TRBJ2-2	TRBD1	TGTGCCTCCCAGTCCGAAGGGACAGAGGACACCGGGGAGCTGTTTTTT	CASQSEGTEDTGELFF
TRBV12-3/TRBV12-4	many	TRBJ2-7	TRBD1	TGTGCCAGCAGTGGGGCTGACAGGGGGCGTCTGCAGTACTTC	CASSGADRGRLQYF
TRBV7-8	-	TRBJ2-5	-	TGTGCCAGCAGTGCCCTTGGGCAGGCAAACCAAGAGACCCAGTACTTC	CASSALGQANQETQYF
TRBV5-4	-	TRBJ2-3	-	TGTGCCAGCAGCCCTGGCGAGGGGCCTGGCACAGATACGCAGTATTTT	CASSPGEGPGTDTQYF
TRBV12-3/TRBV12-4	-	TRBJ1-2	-	TGTGCCAGCAGTTTAGGGAACAGGGATGGCTACACCTTC	CASSLGNRDGYTF
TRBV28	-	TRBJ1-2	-	TGTGCCAGCAGCCGACAGGCTCGAAGTGGCTACACCTTC	CASSRQARSGYTF
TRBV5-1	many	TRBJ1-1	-	TGCGCCAGCAGCTTGGGCACTGAAGCTTTCTTT	CASSLGTEAFF
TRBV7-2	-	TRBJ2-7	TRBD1	TGTGCCAGCAGCTTAGTTGGGACAGGGGGCCACGAGCAGTACTTC	CASSLVGTGGHEQYF
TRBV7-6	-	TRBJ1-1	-	TGTGCCAGCAGCGTAACTTCGTATAGATCGGGAACTGAAGCTTTCTTT	CASSVTSYRSGTEAFF
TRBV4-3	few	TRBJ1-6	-	TGCGCCAGCAGCCAAACAAGGCTTGAGGATTCACCCCTCCACTTT	CASSQTRLEDSPLHF
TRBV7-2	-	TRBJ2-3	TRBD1	TGTGCCAGCAGCTTAATAGGACAGGCCCTAGGCACAGATACGCAGTATTTT	CASSLIGQALGTDTQYF